Sequencing of this TCR beta chain was carried out in a study of T cells in Graves' hyperthyroidism and ophthalmopathy. As for the study in general: The authors collected peripheral blood at initial diagnosis, before any treatment. Broader study findings: The model forecast ophthalmopathy, anticipating it by a median roughly 6 months before onset. Researchers found most expanded thyroid clonotypes above 0.001 in blood as well.

Graves' hyperthyroidism showing no ophthalmopathy progression within 18 months was considered stable. The CDR3 consists of 14 residues. With 1 base removed from V and 9 bases from J, the gap between germline ends came to 16 bases. CDR1 SGHTA and CDR2 FQGNSA come from the germline V gene. Amplification of TCR beta CDR3 regions was performed using RNA transcripts as template. RT-PCR in the first round (using the HTBI primer set) targeted the TCR CDR3. TCRdb reanalysed the multiplex PCR reads using MiXCR and keeps one entry per CDR3 protein. The sample gives 700,000 or so distinct CDR3 sequences, about 15% of which show up once; roughly 8% is in the top ten. This clonotype has at least ten counts. Its specificity is not known.

The genes are TRBV7-2 and TRBJ2-7, with D perhaps assigned TRBD1 or TRBD2 (6 bases each). This clonotype was sampled from a man between 18 and 29 years old with Graves' hyperthyroidism. The sample was blood. The CDR3 spells CASSLGGASEPQYF. CDR3 DNA: TGTGCCAGCAGCTTAGGGGGGGCTTCGGAGCCGCAGTACTTC.